Described below is a single TCR beta chain sequence and its context. Its antigen is currently unknown. The sample comes from a study of identical twins. General study findings and limits: Analyses of zero insertions could, in part, be confounded by invariant MAIT and iNKT cells. Reduced insertions were recorded for abundant cord blood beta clonotypes, with no such pattern in memory repertoires.

From the 5' RACE reads, TCRdb called clonotypes with MiXCR, one entry per CDR3 protein. The repertoire holds about 280,000 distinct CDR3 sequences, more than 6.5% seen once, with more than 2% in the top ten. The sample was also linked to a second study, of yellow fever vaccine responses in identical twins. That paper states: Twins' T cell vaccine responses reportedly looked partly convergent, partly personalized.

The TCR originated in a woman aged 18-35 years in good health. The sample consisted of memory (CD45RO+) T cells sorted from blood.

CDR3 coding DNA: TGTGCCAGCAGCTCCCACGACTACAGCTACAATGAGCAGTTCTTC. Its protein is CASSSHDYSYNEQFF. This chain links TRBV13 with TRBJ2-1; D might be TRBD2 (5 bases). Trimming took off 4 bases at V and 3 bases at J, with 13 bases between the two ends. CDR3 length: 15 residues. CDR1 is PRHDT, CDR2 FYEKMQ, per germline (reference sequence).